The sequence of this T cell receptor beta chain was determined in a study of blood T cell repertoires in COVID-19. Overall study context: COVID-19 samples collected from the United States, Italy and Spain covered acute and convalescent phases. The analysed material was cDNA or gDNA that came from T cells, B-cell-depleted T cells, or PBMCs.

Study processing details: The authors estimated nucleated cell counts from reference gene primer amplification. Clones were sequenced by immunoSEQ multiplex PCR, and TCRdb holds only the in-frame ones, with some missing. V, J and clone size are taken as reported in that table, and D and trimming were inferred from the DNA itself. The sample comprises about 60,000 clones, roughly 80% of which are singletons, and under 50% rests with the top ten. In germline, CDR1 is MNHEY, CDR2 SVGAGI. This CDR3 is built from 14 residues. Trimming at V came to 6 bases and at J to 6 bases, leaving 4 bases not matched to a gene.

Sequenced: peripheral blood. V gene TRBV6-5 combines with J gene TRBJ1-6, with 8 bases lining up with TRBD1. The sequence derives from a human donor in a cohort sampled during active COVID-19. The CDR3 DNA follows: TGTGCCAGCAGGGATACAGGGGGTAATTCACCCCTCCACTTT. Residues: CASRDTGGNSPLHF.